This T cell receptor beta chain was identified in a study of cytomegalovirus exposure and HLA in healthy donors. Study outcomes and limitations: The study listed roughly 160 cytomegalovirus-associated TCR beta chains.

The PCR contained 60 Vbeta and 13 Jbeta primers. Assay: immunoSEQ multiplex PCR; the TCRdb copy retains only in-frame clones and omits some. The repertoire holds about 81,000 clones, with about 87% as singletons. V was clipped by 3 bases and J by 2 bases, with 9 bases between them. The CDR3 consists of 14 residues. CDR1 and CDR2 from the germline V gene are SGHTA and FQGNSA. As to this clone: Antigen unknown.

The chain employs TRBV7-2 and TRBJ2-3; D is possibly TRBD2 (6 bases). Specimen: PBMCs. This clonotype originated in a man aged 18 to 30 in good health and CMV-seronegative. DNA of the CDR3: TGTGCCAGCAGCTTGGCGGGGCTCACAGATACGCAGTATTTT. Protein sequence: CASSLAGLTDTQYF.